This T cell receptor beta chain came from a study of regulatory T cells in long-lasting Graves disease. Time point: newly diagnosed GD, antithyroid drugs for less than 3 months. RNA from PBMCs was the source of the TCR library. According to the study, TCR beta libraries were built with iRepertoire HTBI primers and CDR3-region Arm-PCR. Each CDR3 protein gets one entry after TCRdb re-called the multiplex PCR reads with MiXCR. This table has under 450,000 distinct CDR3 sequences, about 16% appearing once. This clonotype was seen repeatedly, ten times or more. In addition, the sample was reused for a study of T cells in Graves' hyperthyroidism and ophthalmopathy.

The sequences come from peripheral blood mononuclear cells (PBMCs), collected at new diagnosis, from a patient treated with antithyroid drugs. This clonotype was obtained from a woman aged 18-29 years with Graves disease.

The chain's CDR3 is CAWTDSGNTIYF. The DNA for the CDR3 is TGTGCCTGGACAGACTCTGGAAACACCATATATTTT. This rearrangement joins TRBV30 to TRBJ1-3; D not certain. The CDR3 totals 12 residues. Trimming shortened V by 4 bases and J by 0 bases, and 4 bases separated the two germline ends. Germline values: CDR1 GTSNPN, CDR2 SVGIG (reference sequence). The whole variable domain, remainder taken from reference TRBV30 and TRBJ1-3, is SQTIHQWPATLVQPVGSPLSLECTVEGTSNPNLYWYRQAAGRGLQLLFYSVGIGQISSEVPQNLSASRPQDRQFILSSKKLLLSDSGFYLCAWTDSGNTIYFGEGSWLTVV.